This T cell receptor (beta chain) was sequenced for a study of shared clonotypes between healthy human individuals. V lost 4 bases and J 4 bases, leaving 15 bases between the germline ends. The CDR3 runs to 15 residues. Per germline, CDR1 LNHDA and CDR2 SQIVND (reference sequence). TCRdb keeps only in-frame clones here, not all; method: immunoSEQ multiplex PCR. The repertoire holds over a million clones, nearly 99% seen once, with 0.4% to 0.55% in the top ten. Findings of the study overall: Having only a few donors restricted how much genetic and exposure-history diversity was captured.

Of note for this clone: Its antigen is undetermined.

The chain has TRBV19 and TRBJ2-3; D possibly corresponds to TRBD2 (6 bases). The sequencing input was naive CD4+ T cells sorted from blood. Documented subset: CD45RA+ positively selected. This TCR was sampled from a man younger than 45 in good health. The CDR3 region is CASSKTRAQADTQYF. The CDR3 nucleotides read TGTGCCAGTAGTAAGACTAGAGCCCAGGCAGATACGCAGTATTTT. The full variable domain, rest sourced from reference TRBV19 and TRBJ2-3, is DGGITQSPKYLFRKEGQNVTLSCEQNLNHDAMYWYRQDPGQGLRLIYYSQIVNDFQKGDIAEGYSVSREKKESFPLTVTSAQKNPTAFYLCASSKTRAQADTQYFGPGTRLTVL.